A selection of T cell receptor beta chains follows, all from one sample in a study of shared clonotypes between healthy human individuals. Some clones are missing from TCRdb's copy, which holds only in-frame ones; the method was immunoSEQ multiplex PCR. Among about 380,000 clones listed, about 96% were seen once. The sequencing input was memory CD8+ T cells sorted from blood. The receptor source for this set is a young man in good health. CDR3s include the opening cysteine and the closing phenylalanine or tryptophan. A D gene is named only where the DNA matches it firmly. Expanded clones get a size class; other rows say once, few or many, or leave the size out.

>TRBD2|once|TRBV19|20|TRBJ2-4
TGTGCCAGTAGTATAATCAGCGGGAGGGATCAACGACTAGCCAAAAACATTCAGTACTTC
CASSIISGRDQRLAKNIQYF
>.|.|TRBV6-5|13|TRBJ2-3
TGTGCCAGCGCTTCGGGCTTGGGGGATACGCAGTATTTT
CASASGLGDTQYF
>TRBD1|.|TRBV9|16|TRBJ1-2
TGTGCCAGCAGCGTAGCCCTGACAGGGGGCCTCTATGGCTACACCTTC
CASSVALTGGLYGYTF
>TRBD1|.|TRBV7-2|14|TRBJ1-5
TGTGCCAGCAGCTTGACAGGGGGGAATCAGCCCCAGCATTTT
CASSLTGGNQPQHF
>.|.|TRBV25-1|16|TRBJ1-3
TGTGCCAGCAGTGACTTAACAGGTCTCTCTGGAAACACCATATATTTT
CASSDLTGLSGNTIYF
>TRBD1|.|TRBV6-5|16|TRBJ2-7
TGTGCCAGCAGTTACGGGCCCAGGGGGCTGGCCTACGAGCAGTACTTC
CASSYGPRGLAYEQYF
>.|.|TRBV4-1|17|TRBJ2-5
TGCGCCAGCAGCCAAGATCTGTCCCTAGGGGGTAAAGAGACCCAGTACTTC
CASSQDLSLGGKETQYF
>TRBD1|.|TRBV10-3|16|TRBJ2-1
TGTGCCATCAGTGAGCTGCGACAGGGGGCGAGTAGTGAGCAGTTCTTC
CAISELRQGASSEQFF
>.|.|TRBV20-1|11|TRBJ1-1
TGCAGTGCTCAACGGGCCACTGAAGCTTTCTTT
CSAQRATEAFF
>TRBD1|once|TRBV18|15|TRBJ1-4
TGTGCCAGCTCACCACCCCGGACAGGAAATGAAAAACTGTTTTTT
CASSPPRTGNEKLFF
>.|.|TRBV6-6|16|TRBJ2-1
TGTGCCAGCAGTTACTCAGGGGAGGAAGTCTTCAATGAGCAGTTCTTC
CASSYSGEEVFNEQFF
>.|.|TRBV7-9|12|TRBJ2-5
TGTGCCAGCATTGGGAGAGGGGAGACCCAGTACTTC
CASIGRGETQYF
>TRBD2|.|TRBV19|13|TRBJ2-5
TGTGCCAGTTCCCTTAGCGGGGAAGAGACCCAGTACTTC
CASSLSGEETQYF
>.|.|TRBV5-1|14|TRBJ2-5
TGCGCCAGCAGCTTGGGGACAGTGCGGGGGACCCAGTACTTC
CASSLGTVRGTQYF
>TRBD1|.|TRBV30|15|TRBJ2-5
TGTGCCTGGAGTCCTATAGTCGACAGGGTGGAGACCCAGTACTTC
CAWSPIVDRVETQYF
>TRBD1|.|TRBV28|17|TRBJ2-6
TGTGCCAGCAGTTTACTAGGGGGCGCATCTGGGGCCAACGTCCTGACTTTC
CASSLLGGASGANVLTF
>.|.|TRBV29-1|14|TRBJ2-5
TGCAGCGTTGGCGGCCCGACAATTGGAGAGACCCAGTACTTC
CSVGGPTIGETQYF
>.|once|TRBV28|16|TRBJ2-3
TGTGCCAGCAGTCCCTATAGCGGCCCGTCCACAGATACGCAGTATTTT
CASSPYSGPSTDTQYF
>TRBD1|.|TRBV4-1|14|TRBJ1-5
TGCGCCAGCAGCCAAAGGCAGGGGGCCCAGCCCCAGCATTTT
CASSQRQGAQPQHF
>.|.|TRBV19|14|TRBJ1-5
TGTGCCAGTAACCAGCCTTTGCGCAATCAGCCCCAGCATTTT
CASNQPLRNQPQHF
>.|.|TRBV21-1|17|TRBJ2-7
TGTGCCAGCAGCGCCGTGACAGGGGTCCCTATCTCCTACGAGCAGTACTTC
CASSAVTGVPISYEQYF
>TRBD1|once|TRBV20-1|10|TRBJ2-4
TGCAGTGCCAGGGGGCTCGATCAGTACTTC
CSARGLDQYF